Following are 28 T cell receptor beta chains from one sample sequenced in a study of tissue T cells after allogeneic stem cell transplantation. The table came from immunoSEQ multiplex PCR; TCRdb's copy has only in-frame clones and leaves some out. The table includes several thousand clones, 40% to 60% detected once. Time point in this sample: mouse harvest day 7 after allogeneic transplant. Mouse grafts combined 10^7 T-cell-depleted bone marrow cells with 10^6 splenic CD5+ T cells. The sequenced material came from gut tissue. The source of these receptors is a female BALB/c mouse given C57BL/6 T cells with graft-versus-host disease after an allogeneic hematopoietic cell transplant.

Remarks on this clone: Genes here carry mouse names. Coverage ceases 1 residue before the CDR3 finishes, and the germline J gene fills in the end. The V and J genes are TRBV26 and TRBJ2-4; 7 bases are shared with TRBD1. The trim removed 4 bases at V and 4 bases at J, leaving 5 bases unmatched. CDR3 length: 14 amino acids. Germline lookup yields CDR1 KGHPV and CDR2 FQNQEV (reference sequence). CDR3 in amino acids: CASSPTGRKNTLYF. The CDR3 bases that were read are TGTGCCAGCAGTCCGACAGGGAGGAAAAACACCTTGTAC.

This clone showed up just a few times. All gene names here are mouse names. The CDR3 extends 1 residue past the end of the read, so its final part is completed from the germline J gene. The rearrangement joins TRBV26 to TRBJ1-1; D gene ambiguous. The CDR3 contains 13 residues. Trimming removed 5 bases at V and 1 base at J, with 8 bases between. Per germline, CDR1 KGHPV and CDR2 FQNQEV (reference sequence). CDR3 protein: CASSFSRNTEVFF. CDR3 bases read: TGTGCCAGCAGTTTCTCGCGGAACACAGAAGTCTTC.

A note on this clone: Gene labels here are mouse ones. The read gets to within 1 residue of the CDR3 end, and the germline J gene fills in the rest. The chain links TRBV5 to TRBJ2-3; D not resolved. The germline V gene encodes CDR1 LGHNA and CDR2 YNLKQL (reference sequence). The germline V and J ends were trimmed by 4 bases and 1 base, with 6 bases remaining between them. The CDR3 extends over 13 amino acids. The CDR3: CASSPRGAETLYF. The CDR3 bases that were read are TGTGCCAGCAGCCCGCGTGGTGCAGAAACGCTGTAT.

This clone was recorded a few times. Gene names refer to mouse genes. The read stops 1 residue short of the end of the CDR3; the missing end is completed from the germline J gene. The chain is built from TRBV3 and TRBJ2-1, with a possible D match to TRBD1 (6 bases). There are 14 residues in the CDR3. V was clipped by 4 bases and J by 3 bases, with 10 bases between them. CDR1 is SNHLY, CDR2 FYNGKV, per germline (reference sequence). CDR3 region: CASSSARGYAEQFF. The sequenced part of the CDR3 DNA is TGTGCCAGCAGCTCCGCCAGGGGCTATGCTGAGCAGTTC.

This clone was counted only a few times. Any gene name here is a mouse gene name. The sequence runs out 1 residue before the end of the CDR3; the remainder is reconstructed from the germline J gene. This rearrangement joins TRBV26 to TRBJ2-7, with D unclear. The CDR3 runs 12 residues. Germline CDR1 is KGHPV and CDR2 is FQNQEV (reference sequence). Trimming took off 2 bases at V and 4 bases at J, with 6 bases between the two ends. The CDR3 sequence is CASSLTIYEQYF. The CDR3 DNA, read in part, is TGTGCCAGCAGTCTGACAATTTATGAACAGTAC.

A remark on this clone: Gene labels here are mouse ones. With the read ending 1 residue before the CDR3 end, the germline J gene is used to fill in that end. The chain joins TRBV26 to TRBJ2-1, with a tentative D call TRBD2 (6 bases). The CDR3 is 13 residues long. Germline CDR1 reads KGHPV; CDR2 reads FQNQEV (reference sequence). The V gene lost 0 bases and the J gene lost 6 bases, with 6 bases spanning the gap. The sequenced part of the CDR3 DNA is TGTGCCAGCAGTCTGTCGGGGGGTGCTGAGCAGTTC. Protein sequence: CASSLSGGAEQF. The whole CDR3 sequence reads CASSLSGGAEQFF.

Note on this clone: Genes here carry mouse names. Partial CDR3 DNA: TGTGCCAGCGGTGGGGACAGGGGAAGGCAAAACACCTTGTAC. Protein sequence: CASGGDRGRQNTLY. The CDR3 as a whole reads CASGGDRGRQNTLYF. The chain is built from TRBV13-2 and TRBJ2-4; 10 bases match TRBD1. The CDR3 is cut off 1 residue early in the read; its end comes from the germline J gene. The CDR3 length is 15 residues. Trimming removed 3 bases from V and 3 bases from J; junction bases left unmatched: 4. In germline, CDR1 is NNHNN, CDR2 SYGAGS (reference sequence).

This clone occurred once. Genes and germline come from the mouse. The CDR3 end lies 1 residue beyond the end of the read and is filled in from the germline J gene. The chain joins TRBV13-1 to TRBJ2-3, with D possibly TRBD2 on 7 matching bases. Trimming removed 7 bases at V and 0 bases at J, with 15 bases between. The germline CDR1 and CDR2 sequences are NSHNY and SYGAGN. The CDR3 runs to 15 residues. The CDR3 DNA, read in part, is TGTGCCAGCCACACGGGGGGCCTTAGTGCAGAAACGCTGTAT. It translates to CASHTGGLSAETLY. The CDR3 reads in full as CASHTGGLSAETLYF.

A single count supports this clone. The listed genes are named as in mouse. The read gets to within 1 residue of the CDR3 end, and the germline J gene fills in the rest. The V and J genes are TRBV26 and TRBJ1-1; D may be TRBD1 (5 bases). Germline V gene sequence: CDR1 KGHPV, CDR2 FQNQEV (reference sequence). The CDR3 is made up of 15 amino acids. Trimming stripped 2 bases from V and 1 base from J, with 11 bases between. The chain's CDR3 is CASSLEPGLNTEVFF. CDR3 DNA (partial): TGTGCCAGCAGTCTGGAGCCAGGGTTGAACACAGAAGTCTTC.

There are a few counts of this clone. Here the gene names and germline are mouse. The CDR3 bases that were read are TGTGCCAGCAGTCGCCGGGACAATCAAAACACCTTGTAC. It encodes CASSRRDNQNTLY. The entire CDR3 is CASSRRDNQNTLYF. This chain connects TRBV26 to TRBJ2-4, with D perhaps TRBD1 (6 bases). Sequencing ends 1 residue short of the CDR3 end; the germline J gene provides the rest. The V and J ends lost 4 bases and 2 bases respectively, with 10 bases between them. Per the germline V gene, CDR1 is KGHPV and CDR2 is FQNQEV (reference sequence). There are 14 residues in the CDR3.

This clone was detected only a few times. Gene names follow the mouse nomenclature. The read comes to an end 1 residue before the CDR3 does, leaving the germline J gene to fill in the end. This sequence joins TRBV26 and TRBJ2-5; TRBD1 might be the D (6 bases). The V gene's germline CDR1 is KGHPV and CDR2 FQNQEV (reference sequence). V lost 3 bases and J 3 bases, leaving 7 bases between the germline ends. The CDR3 is 13 residues long. CDR3 bases read: TGTGCCAGCAGTCTCGGGACACAAGACACCCAGTAC. As protein: CASSLGTQDTQY. The CDR3 in its entirety is CASSLGTQDTQYF.

This clone has just a few counts. The listed genes are named as in mouse. The observed sequence ends 1 residue before the CDR3 terminus, with the missing tail filled in from the germline J gene. This chain connects TRBV31 to TRBJ1-3, with a weak D call TRBD1 (6 bases). This CDR3 has 13 residues. Trimming cost V 3 bases and J 0 bases, with 6 bases left between them. The germline CDR1 and CDR2 sequences are GKSSPN and SITVG. CDR3 residues: CAWRQGSGNTLYF. CDR3 bases read: TGTGCCTGGAGACAGGGTTCTGGAAATACGCTCTAT.

Comment on this clone: The genes and germline here are from mouse. The read halts 1 residue ahead of the CDR3 end, with the missing end drawn from the germline J gene. This chain connects TRBV15 to TRBJ2-4; maybe TRBD2 (5 bases). Germline loops: CDR1 SGHND, CDR2 FRSKSL. Trimming shortened V by 6 bases and J by 0 bases, and 10 bases separated the two germline ends. This CDR3 is built from 14 residues. Partial CDR3 DNA: TGTGCCAGCAGCCCTTCTGGGAGTCAAAACACCTTGTAC. Its protein product is CASSPSGSQNTLY. The entire CDR3 protein reads CASSPSGSQNTLYF.

To note about this clone: Gene names refer to mouse genes. The read finishes 1 residue shy of the CDR3 end, and the germline J gene is used to complete it. The chain is built from TRBV2 and TRBJ2-1; D ambiguous. Trimming stripped 0 bases from V and 7 bases from J, with 7 bases between. CDR1 is LGHNA, CDR2 YSYQKL, per germline. CDR3 size: 13 residues. The CDR3 DNA, read in part, is TGTGCCAGCAGCCAAGAAGGAGGGGCTGAGCAGTTC. It codes for CASSQEGGAEQF. The full CDR3 reads CASSQEGGAEQFF.

Details on this clone: Gene names are the mouse ones. The observed sequence ends 1 residue before the CDR3 terminus, with the missing tail filled in from the germline J gene. This chain uses TRBV5 with TRBJ2-5; 8 bases are shared with TRBD2. This CDR3 comprises 15 residues. Looked up from germline, CDR1 is LGHNA and CDR2 is YNLKQL (reference sequence). J gave up 4 bases and V 0 bases, and 3 bases lay outside the gene matches. The DNA read from the CDR3 is TGTGCCAGCAGCCAAGACTGGGGGGTAGAAGACACCCAGTAC. Its translation: CASSQDWGVEDTQY. From start to end, the CDR3 is CASSQDWGVEDTQYF.

To note about this clone: Mouse germline and gene names are used. Read sequence stops 1 residue before the CDR3 end, and the germline J gene provides the missing end. The chain links TRBV23 to TRBJ1-6; TRBD1 was called by the table and not checked on the DNA. TRBJ1-6 is reported as an ORF; its role is uncertain. The CDR3 runs 13 residues. CDR1 is KGHTA and CDR2 is FQNQQP in the germline V gene. The CDR3 region is CSSSQSRNSPLYF. CDR3 DNA (partial): TGCTCCAGCAGTCAATCGAGGAATTCGCCCCTCTAC.

This clone was seen only a few times. Genes and germline are mouse. Read sequence stops 1 residue before the CDR3 end, and the germline J gene provides the missing end. The chain joins TRBV19 to TRBJ1-4; perhaps TRBD1 as D (5 bases). V was clipped by 0 bases and J by 0 bases, with 9 bases between them. This CDR3 has 16 amino acids. The V gene's germline CDR1 is FNHDT and CDR2 SITEND (reference sequence). CDR3 in amino acids: CASSIGTIISNERLFF. The DNA read from the CDR3 is TGTGCCAGCAGTATAGGGACAATAATTTCCAACGAAAGATTATTT.

As for this clone: Gene names are the mouse ones. The CDR3 extends 1 residue past the end of the read, so its final part is completed from the germline J gene. The V and J genes are TRBV1 and TRBJ1-3; D call uncertain. V lost 0 bases to trimming and J lost 0 bases, with 6 bases between them. CDR3 size: 15 residues. Germline values: CDR1 NSQYPW, CDR2 LRSPGD (reference sequence). The part of the CDR3 DNA that was read is TGCACCTGCAGTGCAGATCAGAATTCTGGAAATACGCTCTAT. This encodes CTCSADQNSGNTLY. The whole CDR3 sequence reads CTCSADQNSGNTLYF.

By proportion, this clone is medium-sized. All gene names here are mouse names. The observed sequence ends 1 residue before the CDR3 terminus, with the missing tail filled in from the germline J gene. The rearrangement links TRBV26 to TRBJ2-7, with 7 bases identical to TRBD1. Trimming took 6 bases from V and 7 from J; bases not matched to a gene: 6. The V gene's germline CDR1 is KGHPV and CDR2 FQNQEV (reference sequence). The CDR3 covers 12 residues. The covered CDR3 bases are TGTGCCAGCAGAACACAGGGGTGGGAACAGTAC. Protein: CASRTQGWEQY. The whole CDR3 sequence is CASRTQGWEQYF. The entire variable domain, with the rest obtained from reference TRBV26 and TRBJ2-7, is as follows: NSKVIQTPRYLVKGQGQKAKMRCIPEKGHPVVFWYQQNKNNEFKFLINFQNQEVLQQIDMTEKRFSAECPSNSPCSLEIQSSEAGDSALYLCASRTQGWEQYFGPGTRLTVL.

This clone was found once. All gene names here are mouse names. The CDR3 end lies 1 residue beyond the end of the read and is filled in from the germline J gene. This chain joins TRBV26 and TRBJ1-4, with D uncertain. Germline lookup yields CDR1 KGHPV and CDR2 FQNQEV (reference sequence). The CDR3 totals 15 residues. Trimming cost V 6 bases and J 0 bases, with 11 bases left between them. CDR3 DNA (partial): TGTGCCAGCAGCCTGAGACTCCTTTCCAACGAAAGATTATTT. It yields the protein CASSLRLLSNERLF. In full, the CDR3 reads CASSLRLLSNERLFF.

This clone was seen a few times. Genes here carry mouse names. The read terminates 1 residue ahead of where the CDR3 ends, so the germline J gene completes it. In the same sample, other DNA sequences code for this CDR3. This chain links TRBV26 with TRBJ1-3; D is undetermined. Per the germline V gene, CDR1 is KGHPV and CDR2 is FQNQEV (reference sequence). The CDR3 runs 14 residues. The V and J ends lost 2 bases and 0 bases respectively, with 5 bases between them. The sequenced CDR3 bases are TGTGCCAGCAGTCTGCCACATTCTGGAAATACGCTCTAT. It specifies CASSLPHSGNTLY. The entire CDR3 sequence reads CASSLPHSGNTLYF.

There are a few counts of this clone. Gene names and germline match the mouse. The read halts 1 residue ahead of the CDR3 end, with the missing end drawn from the germline J gene. The chain has TRBV31 and TRBJ2-3, with TRBD1 matching over 8 bases. Germline V lookup: CDR1 GKSSPN, CDR2 SITVG. J gave up 0 bases and V 3 bases, and 5 bases lay outside the gene matches. This CDR3 is built from 15 residues. CDR3 protein: CAWSPGQASAETLYF. The CDR3 DNA, read in part, is TGTGCCTGGAGCCCGGGACAGGCTAGTGCAGAAACGCTGTAT.

In this sample, this clone turned up a few times. All gene names here are mouse names. The CDR3 extends 1 residue past the end of the read, so its final part is completed from the germline J gene. The V and J genes are TRBV26 and TRBJ2-1; 11 bases are a match to TRBD2. After removal of 4 bases from V and 6 bases from J, the junction contained 5 bases not matched to a gene. The CDR3 consists of 15 residues. CDR1 KGHPV and CDR2 FQNQEV come from the germline V gene (reference sequence). CDR3 in amino acids: CASSRPDWGVAEQFF. The sequenced part of the CDR3 DNA is TGTGCCAGCAGTCGACCGGACTGGGGGGTTGCTGAGCAGTTC.

Turning to this clone: Gene names and germline match the mouse. Read coverage stops 1 residue before the CDR3 terminus; the germline J gene supplies the remainder. The chain combines TRBV1 with TRBJ2-3; D uncertain. This CDR3 comprises 15 residues. CDR1 is NSQYPW and CDR2 is LRSPGD in the germline V gene (reference sequence). V was trimmed by 1 base and J by 0 bases, leaving 8 bases between them. The CDR3 DNA, read in part, is TGCACCTGCAGTGCAGCTGGCCCTAGTGCAGAAACGCTGTAT. Protein sequence: CTCSAAGPSAETLY. The whole CDR3 protein is CTCSAAGPSAETLYF.

The sample holds one count of this clone. Genes here carry mouse names. The read finishes 1 residue shy of the CDR3 end, and the germline J gene is used to complete it. The chain employs TRBV23 and TRBJ2-1; TRBD2 is the table's D call and was not checked against the DNA. The CDR3 sequence is 15 residues long. Germline V gene sequence: CDR1 KGHTA, CDR2 FQNQQP. CDR3 sequence reads: CSSSQRDWGVAEQFF. Incomplete CDR3 DNA: TGCTCCAGCAGTCAAAGGGACTGGGGGGTTGCTGAGCAGTTC. Full variable domain (remainder filled in from reference TRBV23 and TRBJ2-1): DAAVTQKPRYLIKMKGQEAEMKCIPEKGHTAVFWYQQKQSKELKFLIYFQNQQPLDQIDMVKERFSAVCPSSSLCSLGIRTCEAEDSALYLCSSSQRDWGVAEQFFGPGTRLTVL.

As regards this clone: The gene names given are mouse names. The read falls 1 residue short of the CDR3 end, and the missing part is taken from the germline J gene. This chain uses TRBV1 with TRBJ2-4; D could derive from TRBD1 or TRBD2 (7 bases each). The germline V gene encodes CDR1 NSQYPW and CDR2 LRSPGD (reference sequence). V was pared by 1 base and J by 1 base, with 9 bases between. The CDR3 runs to 15 residues. The CDR3 reads CTCSAAGGRQNTLYF. The CDR3 bases that were read are TGCACCTGCAGTGCAGCAGGGGGGCGTCAAAACACCTTGTAC.

On this clone itself: The gene names given are mouse names. The sequence runs out 1 residue before the end of the CDR3; the remainder is reconstructed from the germline J gene. The chain combines TRBV16 with TRBJ1-6; D unclear. TRBJ1-6 is assigned to the ORF class and has an uncertain function. In germline, CDR1 is SGHSA, CDR2 FRNQAP. The CDR3 loop spans 15 amino acids. V lost 6 bases, J lost 0 bases, and 9 bases lay in between. CDR3 sequence reads: CASSFPSSYNSPLYF. Incomplete CDR3 DNA: TGTGCAAGCAGTTTCCCCTCTTCCTATAATTCGCCCCTCTAC.

This clone was observed a handful of times. Mouse names are used for the genes. The DNA ends 1 residue before the CDR3 does, and the rest of the CDR3 is filled in from the germline J gene. This sequence joins TRBV16 and TRBJ2-7, with a weak D call TRBD1 (6 bases). V was trimmed by 1 base and J by 0 bases, leaving 7 bases between them. This CDR3 has 14 amino acids. CDR1 is SGHSA, CDR2 FRNQAP, per germline. Here the CDR3 reads CASSLGDTSYEQYF. CDR3 DNA, as far as it was read: TGTGCAAGCAGCTTAGGGGACACCTCCTATGAACAGTAC. Looking up the rest from reference TRBV16 and TRBJ2-7 gives the full variable domain: NAGVIQTPRHKVTGKGQEATLWCEPISGHSAVFWYRQTIVQGLEFLTYFRNQAPIDDSGMPKERFSAQMPNQSHSTLKIQSTQPQDSAVYLCASSLGDTSYEQYFGPGTRLTVL.